This T cell receptor (beta chain) was sequenced for a study of post-analysis software for immune sequencing data. The overall study: Included courses were relapsing-remitting and secondary progressive multiple sclerosis; progressive-relapsing multiple sclerosis was also included. Study observations and caveats: Normalized Chao1 diversity was significantly reduced in patients versus controls. Elevated frequency relative to controls characterized 4 or 5 TRBV segments in patients, TRBV5-6, TRBV5-1 and TRBV20-1 among them. Strong co-clustering by F measure was seen for same-batch samples.

A word on this clonotype: Its antigen is unknown.

Unique molecular identifiers tagged the TCR beta cDNA libraries. Between roughly 1 and 11 million T cells gave rise to 450,000 to 650,000 cDNA molecules. From the PCR reads, TCRdb called clonotypes with MiXCR, one entry per CDR3 protein. The table includes more than 500,000 distinct CDR3 sequences, approximately 34% detected once. Between the trimmed V and J ends, which lost 4 bases and 1 base, there was a span of 14 bases. This CDR3 contains 15 residues. The germline gives CDR1 SGHRS, CDR2 YFSETQ. The V call is TRBV5-1, the J call TRBJ2-5, with D possibly being TRBD1 or TRBD2 (5 bases each). Sequencing input: blood. The clonotype comes from a girl aged 2-17 years with multiple sclerosis. As DNA, the CDR3 is TGCGCCAGCAGCCGATCGGGACGGAGCCAAGAGACCCAGTACTTC. Protein product: CASSRSGRSQETQYF.